The clone carrying this TCR beta chain turned up a few times. What it binds is unknown. The TCR beta libraries were generated through quantitative 5'-RACE incorporating molecular barcodes. MiXCR was run by TCRdb on the 5' RACE reads, yielding one entry per CDR3 protein. The table lists 150,000 to 200,000 distinct CDR3 sequences, 11% of them singletons. The sample belongs to a study of CD8 T cells in ankylosing spondylitis. Study-level points and caveats: Some motif variants were previously reported in reactive arthritis synovial fluid and blood. Blood of patients with ankylosing spondylitis appeared to be characterized by a TCR beta motif of several highly homologous variants.

The V gene lost 5 bases and the J gene lost 2 bases, with 12 bases spanning the gap. This CDR3 is built from 14 residues. Germline CDR1 and CDR2: SNHLY and FYNNEI. Sequencing input: blood, either unsorted or a sorted T cell fraction (not recorded which). The chain carries TRBV2 and TRBJ1-2; maybe TRBD1 (6 bases). The TCR sequence derives from a male donor with ankylosing spondylitis or in good health (not recorded which). The CDR3 region has the DNA TGTGCCAGCAGTCAGGGTCAGGGGAACTATGGCTACACCTTC. The encoded protein is CASSQGQGNYGYTF.